The 7 T cell receptor beta chains below were found in one sample sequenced in a study of shared clonotypes between healthy human individuals. The naive CD8 population came from CD45RO-negative cells selected for CCR7, without terminally differentiated effector memory CD45RA+ cells. Clones were read by immunoSEQ multiplex PCR, and TCRdb kept only the in-frame ones, dropping some. The sample records around 1.9 million clones, around 93% being singletons. Sequencing used naive CD8+ T cells from PBMCs. Receptors were obtained from a young man in good health. Some clones in this sample may be carry-over from other donors' samples.

V is TRBV4-1 and J is TRBJ1-4; D might be TRBD1 (6 bases). The CDR3 covers 17 residues. Trimming cost V 0 bases and J 5 bases, with 16 bases left between them. Germline CDR1 MGHRA, CDR2 YSYEKL. The DNA for the CDR3 is TGCGCCAGCAGCCAAGAATCCTCAGGGGTAGACAATGAAAAACTGTTTTTT. Encoded protein: CASSQESSGVDNEKLFF.

V is TRBV29-1 and J is TRBJ1-2; 9 nucleotides agree with TRBD1. Unmatched junction bases numbered 8, after V lost 7 bases and J lost 5 bases. This CDR3 comprises 13 residues. Germline CDR1 reads SQVTM; CDR2 reads ANQGSEA. The CDR3 protein is CSAPDRGGYGYTF. Written as DNA, the CDR3 is TGCAGCGCCCCGGACAGGGGAGGGTATGGCTACACCTTC.

This sequence joins TRBV9 and TRBJ2-7; TRBD2 matches at 8 bases. The CDR3 is 15 residues long. Unmatched junction bases numbered 8, after V lost 3 bases and J lost 3 bases. Looked up from germline, CDR1 is SGDLS and CDR2 is YYNGEE. Here the CDR3 reads CASSAAAGGVYEQYF. CDR3 nucleotides: TGTGCCAGCAGCGCGGCCGCGGGGGGTGTCTACGAGCAGTACTTC.

V is TRBV4-3 and J is TRBJ1-5, with no clear D. Trimming shortened V by 1 base and J by 1 base, and 8 bases separated the two germline ends. CDR1 and CDR2 (germline): LGHNA, YSLEER. CDR3 length equals 15 residues. Here the CDR3 reads CASSQVHESNQPQHF. The CDR3 region has the DNA TGCGCCAGCAGCCAAGTACATGAGAGCAATCAGCCCCAGCATTTT.

V and J are TRBV21-1 and TRBJ2-7; TRBD2, as called in the table, went unchecked against the DNA. TRBV21-1 corresponds to a pseudogene. This CDR3 has 13 residues. The CDR3 is CASRGVSSYEQYF. CDR3 DNA: TGTGCCAGCAGAGGAGTGTCTTCCTACGAGCAGTACTTC.

This chain links TRBV2 with TRBJ2-7; TRBD2 aligns across 10 bases. The CDR3 is 15 residues long. With 4 bases clipped from V and 2 bases from J, the junction kept 5 bases outside the gene matches. The germline V gene has CDR1 SNHLY and CDR2 FYNNEI. The CDR3 DNA follows: TGTGCCAGCAGTGGGGGGACTAGCGAAACCTACGAGCAGTACTTC. Translation gives CASSGGTSETYEQYF.

This clone was seen just once. The DNA of the CDR3 is TGTGCCAGCAGCTCAAGACCCCAACTAGCGGGAGGCGCAGATACGCAGTATTTT. It translates to CASSSRPQLAGGADTQYF. The chain combines TRBV7-9 with TRBJ2-3, with 12 bases fitting TRBD2. In germline, CDR1 is SEHNR, CDR2 FQNEAQ (reference sequence). The CDR3 length is 18 residues. The V and J ends lost 4 bases and 4 bases, in that order; junction bases with no gene match: 12. The full variable domain, rest sourced from reference TRBV7-9 and TRBJ2-3, is DTGVSQNPRHKITKRGQNVTFRCDPISEHNRLYWYRQTLGQGPEFLTYFQNEAQLEKSRLLSDRFSAERPKGSFSTLEIQRTEQGDSAMYLCASSSRPQLAGGADTQYFGPGTRLTVL.